These 14 T cell receptor beta chains came from one sample sequenced in a study of molecular identifiers for immune sequencing clone quantification. Each CDR3 protein gets one entry after TCRdb re-called the PCR reads with MiXCR. Among fewer than 25,000 distinct CDR3 sequences listed, about 20% were seen once. Sequenced input: naive CD8+ T cells from blood, with Jurkat cell RNA spiked in. Subset of the sample: FACS-sorted CD8+CD4-CCR7+CD45RA+ naive T cells. The receptors derive from a human donor in good health. Some libraries in this study had Jurkat cell RNA spiked in.

This clonotype is medium-sized (0.01 to 0.1%). The V and J genes are TRBV7-6 and TRBJ2-3, with D hard to call. Per the germline V gene, CDR1 is SGHVS and CDR2 is FNYEAQ. CDR3 size: 15 residues. V was cut by 5 bases and J by 2 bases, with 14 bases left in between. CDR3 protein: CASSRRTGNTDTQYF. The CDR3 bases are TGTGCCAGCAGCCGGAGAACCGGAAACACAGATACGCAGTATTTT.

This clonotype was detected only a few times. This chain uses TRBV19 with TRBJ2-1; D remains ambiguous. Trimming removed 7 bases at V and 8 bases at J, with 9 bases between. The CDR3 has 11 amino acids. Germline lookup yields CDR1 LNHDA and CDR2 SQIVND (reference sequence). The CDR3 loop is CASKHGYEQFF. CDR3 DNA sequence: TGTGCCAGTAAACATGGGTATGAGCAGTTCTTC.

Details on this clonotype: A much larger clone differs from this one at a single base, so this may be a read error. The CDR3 region has the DNA TGTGCCAGCGGCGCCCAGGGAGGGGGGCTTGAGCAGTTCTTC. Amino acid sequence: CASGAQGGGLEQFF. The chain recombines TRBV9 with TRBJ2-1; possibly TRBD2 for D (7 bases). This CDR3 is built from 14 residues. Germline V gene lookup returns CDR1 SGDLS and CDR2 YYNGEE. With 7 bases removed from V and 9 bases from J, the gap between germline ends came to 20 bases.

This clonotype was counted at least ten times. The V gene is TRBV29-1, the J gene TRBJ2-7; 11 bases are shared with TRBD2. The CDR3 covers 16 residues. J gave up 0 bases and V 6 bases, and 10 bases lay outside the gene matches. Germline lookup yields CDR1 SQVTM and CDR2 ANQGSEA. CDR3 sequence: CSVTGLADQASYEQYF. CDR3 nucleotide sequence: TGCAGCGTAACGGGACTAGCGGACCAAGCCTCCTACGAGCAGTACTTC.

This clonotype has just a few counts. The rearrangement uses TRBV2 and TRBJ2-2; the match to TRBD1 covers 7 bases. Germline values: CDR1 SNHLY, CDR2 FYNNEI. There are 13 residues in the CDR3. Trimming removed 6 bases from V and 10 bases from J; junction bases left unmatched: 8. In nucleotides, the CDR3 is TGTGCCAGCAGGTTCAGGGGGAACGAGGAGCTGTTTTTT. This sequence encodes CASRFRGNEELFF. The full variable domain, rest sourced from reference TRBV2 and TRBJ2-2, is EPEVTQTPSHQVTQMGQEVILRCVPISNHLYFYWYRQILGQKVEFLVSFYNNEISEKSEIFDDQFSVERPDGSNFTLKIRSTKLEDSAMYFCASRFRGNEELFFGEGSRLTVL.

This clonotype occurred once. A much larger clonotype is one base distant, so this may be a read error. This chain links TRBV5-6 with TRBJ2-7, with D possibly matching TRBD1 (6 bases). CDR3 size: 14 residues. Germline-derived CDR1 and CDR2 are SGHDT and YYEEEE. CDR3 in DNA: TGTGCCAGCAGCTTCGGGACAAACACCTACGGGCAGTACTTC. This codes for CASSFGTNTYGQYF.

Notes on this clonotype: Since a much larger clone is just one base distant, this may be a read error. The chain joins TRBV7-2 to TRBJ2-1; no reliable D call. Trimming left V 3 bases short and J 5 bases short, with 20 bases between. Germline CDR1 SGHTA, CDR2 FQGNSA. The CDR3 spans 17 residues. CDR3: CASSLGRLLGSNNEQFF. The CDR3 DNA sequence: TGTGCCAGCAGCTTGGGCCGCCTCCTAGGGTCCAACAATGAGCAGTTCTTC.

This clonotype showed up just a few times. The V call is TRBV4-1, the J call TRBJ2-7; TRBD1 matches 10 bases. CDR1 is MGHRA and CDR2 is YSYEKL in the germline V gene. The CDR3 has 17 residues. V lost 4 bases and J lost 8; bases outside the gene matches: 17. In DNA, the CDR3 is TGCGCCAGCAGCCCCGAGGTTGGGGGACAGGGGTTCTCGAAGCAGTACTTC. Amino acids: CASSPEVGGQGFSKQYF.

This clonotype was recorded at least ten times. CDR3 in amino acids: CASSLGGFMNTEAFF. The CDR3 DNA reads as TGTGCCAGCAGTTTAGGAGGGTTTATGAACACTGAAGCTTTCTTT. The rearrangement joins TRBV27 to TRBJ1-1; D uncertain. CDR3 length: 15 amino acids. The germline gives CDR1 MNHEY, CDR2 SMNVEV (reference sequence). Trimming removed 2 bases from V and 0 bases from J, with 10 bases in between.

This clonotype turned up a few times. The CDR3 end shows no conserved phenylalanine or tryptophan, and so a read error is likely. The V and J genes are TRBV10-3 and TRBJ2-7; TRBD2 is a possible D gene (6 bases). The CDR3 length is 14 residues. Trimming pared 3 bases from V and 2 bases from J, leaving 11 bases between. Germline CDR1 and CDR2: ENHRY and SYGVKD. The CDR3 DNA reads as TGTGCCATCAGTGACGGGGGAGCGACCTACGAGCAGTACTTG. Protein: CAISDGGATYEQYL.

This clonotype was picked up many times. The chain uses TRBV10-3 and TRBJ2-1; D is unresolved. Germline CDR1 is ENHRY and CDR2 is SYGVKD. Trimming shortened V by 10 bases and J by 7 bases, and 14 bases separated the two germline ends. The CDR3 totals 12 residues. CDR3 bases: TGTGCCACCCAATTGGATAGGAATGAGCAGTTCTTC. Translating gives CATQLDRNEQFF.

This clonotype was seen many times. The chain is built from TRBV29-1 and TRBJ2-5; TRBD1 agrees at 10 bases. Trimming removed 5 bases from V and 3 bases from J; junction bases left unmatched: 9. Per germline, CDR1 SQVTM and CDR2 ANQGSEA. This CDR3 contains 15 residues. CDR3 bases: TGCAGCGTTTTCCCCGGGACAGGGGAGAAAGAGACCCAGTACTTC. Encoded protein: CSVFPGTGEKETQYF.

This clonotype has ten or more counts. J is TRBJ2-4 and V is TRBV14; TRBD2 is a possible D gene (5 bases). Germline loops: CDR1 SGHDN, CDR2 FVKESK. There are 14 residues in the CDR3. Trimming removed 3 bases from V and 1 base from J, with 7 bases in between. The CDR3 region is CASSHRGAKNIQYF. The CDR3 DNA follows: TGTGCCAGCAGCCACCGCGGGGCCAAAAACATTCAGTACTTC.

This clonotype appeared a single time. The CDR3 end shows no conserved phenylalanine or tryptophan, and so a read error is likely. The genes are TRBV6-5 and TRBJ2-7; 9 bases line up with TRBD2. V gave up 5 bases and J gave up 3 bases; unmatched junction bases: 8. CDR3 length: 15 residues. CDR1 is MNHEY and CDR2 is SVGAGI in the germline V gene. In DNA, the CDR3 is TGTGCCAGCAGTGACCCGACTAGCGGAAACTACGAGCAGTACTCC. It yields the protein CASSDPTSGNYEQYS.